A selection of T cell receptor beta chains follows, all from one sample in a study of T cell changes during pregnancy in multiple sclerosis. Profiling relied on immunoSEQ multiplex PCR, and the TCRdb table lists in-frame clones only, not all of them. In the table there are approximately 65,000 clones, 85% to 95% of which are singletons. The starting material was CD8+ T cells from peripheral blood mononuclear cells, obtained in the third trimester of pregnancy. The receptors stem from a female donor in good health, enrolled as a control in a pregnancy study. Both conserved end residues are part of each CDR3. Each record gives: V gene, D gene, clone size, J gene, CDR3 DNA, CDR3 protein. D genes are given only for firm matches. Rows give clone size only sometimes, using once, few, many, or a class for an expanded clone.

>TRBV20-1|.|.|TRBJ2-1
TGCAGTGCTTCCCGTAATGAGCAGTTCTTC
CSASRNEQFF
>TRBV7-9|.|.|TRBJ1-1
TGTGCCAGCAGCTTTCTCGGCACTGAAGCTTTCTTT
CASSFLGTEAFF
>TRBV6-5|TRBD1|.|TRBJ1-5
TGTGCCAGCAGCCGGACAGGGACTGGACAGCCCCAGCATTTT
CASSRTGTGQPQHF
>TRBV7-9|.|.|TRBJ1-1
TGTGCCAGCAGCGAAGGGGGGGGATTGAACACTGAAGCTTTCTTT
CASSEGGGLNTEAFF
>TRBV30|.|.|TRBJ1-5
TGTGCCTGGAGTGTAGGAGGGAATCAGCCCCAGCATTTT
CAWSVGGNQPQHF
>TRBV5-6|.|.|TRBJ2-2
TGTGCCAGCAGCTTGGTCAGGAAGAACACCGGGGAGCTGTTTTTT
CASSLVRKNTGELFF
>TRBV6-5|TRBD2|.|TRBJ2-1
TGTGCCAGCAGTTACCCGGGGGGGGAGAGGAATGAGCAGTTCTTC
CASSYPGGERNEQFF
>TRBV7-8|TRBD1|.|TRBJ1-2
TGTGCCAGCAGCTTAGAGTACCGGGACAGCGAAAACTATGGCTACACCTTC
CASSLEYRDSENYGYTF
>TRBV9|.|.|TRBJ1-2
TGTGCCAGCGGGGGGGACTATGGCTACACCTTC
CASGGDYGYTF
>TRBV18|.|.|TRBJ2-7
TGTGCCAGCTCGCCCCGTGGGCTCCTCGAGCAGTACTTC
CASSPRGLLEQYF
>TRBV19|TRBD1|.|TRBJ1-2
TGTGCCAGTAGCGGACAGGGGGCGGTTAAAGGCTACACCTTC
CASSGQGAVKGYTF
>TRBV7-2|.|.|TRBJ1-5
TGTGCCAGCAGCTTAGGGCCGATCAGGAGCAATCAGCCCCAGCATTTT
CASSLGPIRSNQPQHF
>TRBV27|TRBD1|.|TRBJ2-7
TGTGCCAGCAGTTTCAATCGCGACAGGGGGCAAGGCGAGCAGTACTTC
CASSFNRDRGQGEQYF
>TRBV10-3|.|.|TRBJ2-4
TGTGCCATCAGTGAGTCGACGGACACCAGTATTCAGTACTTC
CAISESTDTSIQYF
>TRBV6-4|TRBD1|.|TRBJ2-1
TGTGCCAGCAGTGAAACAGGGGGCGCCGGGGATGAGCAGTTCTTC
CASSETGGAGDEQFF
>TRBV9|TRBD2|few|TRBJ2-1
TGTGCCAGCAGCGGGGGGGGTTACAATGAGCAGTTCTTC
CASSGGGYNEQFF
>TRBV7-9|.|.|TRBJ1-2
TGTGCCACCGACTCCGACCCTAACTATGGCTACACCTTC
CATDSDPNYGYTF
>TRBV27|TRBD1|few|TRBJ1-1
TGTGCCAGCAGTTCAGGGGGGAACACTGAAGCTTTCTTT
CASSSGGNTEAFF
>TRBV27|TRBD1|.|TRBJ2-7
TGTGCCAGCAGTTACAGGGGTACCTACGAGCAGTACTTC
CASSYRGTYEQYF
>TRBV13|TRBD2|.|TRBJ2-1
TGTGCCAGCAGCTTTGCGACTAGCGGGGACAATGAGCAGTTCTTC
CASSFATSGDNEQFF
>TRBV5-8|.|.|TRBJ1-1
TGTGCCAGCAGCTTGCTCGCTGAAGCTTTCTTT
CASSLLAEAFF
>TRBV30|.|.|TRBJ2-2
TGTGCCTGGGGCCCGGGTCGGGTCGGGGAGCTGTTTTTT
CAWGPGRVGELFF
>TRBV10-3|.|.|TRBJ1-3
TGTGCCATCAGTGATCAGAGGTCTGGAAACACCATATATTTT
CAISDQRSGNTIYF
>TRBV4-1|.|.|TRBJ1-3
TGCGCCAGCAGCCAAGATCGCGGCTCTGGAAACACCATATATTTT
CASSQDRGSGNTIYF
>TRBV27|TRBD2|.|TRBJ2-5
TGTGCCAGCAGTTCTGTAGCGGGGGGGCTTGAGACCCAGTACTTC
CASSSVAGGLETQYF
>TRBV28|.|.|TRBJ2-3
TGTGCCAGCAGTTATCAGGGCTTGAGCACAGATACGCAGTATTTT
CASSYQGLSTDTQYF
>TRBV6-5|.|.|TRBJ2-2
TGTGCCAGCAGTTACGAGCAGGTTTCGAACACCGGGGAGCTGTTTTTT
CASSYEQVSNTGELFF
>TRBV9|TRBD1|.|TRBJ1-1
TGTGCCAGCAGCCCCGGGACAGGGGCAAACACTGAAGCTTTCTTT
CASSPGTGANTEAFF
>TRBV6-1|.|.|TRBJ2-7
TGTGCCAGCAGTGACGAGACAGCCATTTCCTACGAGCAGTACTTC
CASSDETAISYEQYF